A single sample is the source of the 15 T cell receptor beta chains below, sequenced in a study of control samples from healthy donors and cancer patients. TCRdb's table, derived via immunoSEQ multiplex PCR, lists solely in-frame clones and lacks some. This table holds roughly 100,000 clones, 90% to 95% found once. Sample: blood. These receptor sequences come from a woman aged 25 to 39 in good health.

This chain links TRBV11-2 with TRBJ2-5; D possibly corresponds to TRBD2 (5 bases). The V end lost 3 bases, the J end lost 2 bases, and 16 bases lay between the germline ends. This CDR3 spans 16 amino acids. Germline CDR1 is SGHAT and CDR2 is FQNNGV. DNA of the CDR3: TGTGCCAGCAGCTTCACGGGGAGCGGTCCACAAGAGACCCAGTACTTC. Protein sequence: CASSFTGSGPQETQYF.

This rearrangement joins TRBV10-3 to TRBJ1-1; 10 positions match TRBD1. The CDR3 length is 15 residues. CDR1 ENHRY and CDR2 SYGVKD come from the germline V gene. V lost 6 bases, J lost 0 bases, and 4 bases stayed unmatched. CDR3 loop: CAISKTGGLNTEAFF. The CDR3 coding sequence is TGTGCCATCAGCAAGACAGGGGGCCTGAACACTGAAGCTTTCTTT.

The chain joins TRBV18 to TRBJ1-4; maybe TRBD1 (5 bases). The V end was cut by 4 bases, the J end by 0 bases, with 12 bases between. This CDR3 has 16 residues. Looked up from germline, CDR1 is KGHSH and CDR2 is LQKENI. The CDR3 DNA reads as TGTGCCAGCTCACTCCGGGGCCCAGCAACTAATGAAAAACTGTTTTTT. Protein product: CASSLRGPATNEKLFF.

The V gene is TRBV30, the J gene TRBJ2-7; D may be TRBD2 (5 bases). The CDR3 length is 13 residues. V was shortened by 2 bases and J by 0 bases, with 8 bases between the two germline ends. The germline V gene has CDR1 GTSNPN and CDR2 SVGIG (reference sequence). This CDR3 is CAWSRGNSYEQYF. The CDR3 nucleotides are TGTGCCTGGAGTCGAGGGAACTCCTACGAGCAGTACTTC. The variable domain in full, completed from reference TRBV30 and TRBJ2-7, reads SQTIHQWPATLVQPVGSPLSLECTVEGTSNPNLYWYRQAAGRGLQLLFYSVGIGQISSEVPQNLSASRPQDRQFILSSKKLLLSDSGFYLCAWSRGNSYEQYFGPGTRLTVT.

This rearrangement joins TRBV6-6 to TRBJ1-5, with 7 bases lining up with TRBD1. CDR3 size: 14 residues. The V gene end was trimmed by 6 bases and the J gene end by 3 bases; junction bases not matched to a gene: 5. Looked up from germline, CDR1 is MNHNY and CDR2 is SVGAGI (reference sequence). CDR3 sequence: CASRPGGFNQPQHF. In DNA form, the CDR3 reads TGTGCCAGCAGACCAGGGGGATTCAATCAGCCCCAGCATTTT.

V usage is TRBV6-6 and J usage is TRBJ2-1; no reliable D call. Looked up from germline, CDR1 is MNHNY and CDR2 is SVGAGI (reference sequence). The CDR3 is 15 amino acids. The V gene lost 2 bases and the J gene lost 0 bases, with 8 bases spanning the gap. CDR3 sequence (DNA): TGTGCCAGCAGTTACGAGTTGAGCTCCTACAATGAGCAGTTCTTC. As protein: CASSYELSSYNEQFF.

Written as DNA, the CDR3 is TGTGCCAGTAGTATGGCTCAAACGGGCTCCTACGAGCAGTACTTC. Translated: CASSMAQTGSYEQYF. The genes are TRBV19 and TRBJ2-7; D remains ambiguous. V lost 3 bases and J 0 bases, leaving 12 bases between the germline ends. Germline CDR1 LNHDA, CDR2 SQIVND (reference sequence). The CDR3 covers 15 residues.

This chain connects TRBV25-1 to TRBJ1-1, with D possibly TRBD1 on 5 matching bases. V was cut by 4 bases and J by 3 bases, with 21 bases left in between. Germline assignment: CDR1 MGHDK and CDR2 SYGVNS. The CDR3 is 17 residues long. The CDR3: CASSARQGLGGYTEAFF. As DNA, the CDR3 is TGTGCCAGCAGTGCAAGGCAGGGCCTGGGCGGATACACTGAAGCTTTCTTT.

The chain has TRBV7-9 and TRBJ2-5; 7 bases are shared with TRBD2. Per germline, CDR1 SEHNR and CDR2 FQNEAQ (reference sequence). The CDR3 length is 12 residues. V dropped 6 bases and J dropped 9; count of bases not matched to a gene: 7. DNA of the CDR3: TGTGCCAGCAGTCCGGGACTACTTCCCCAGTACTTC. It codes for CASSPGLLPQYF.

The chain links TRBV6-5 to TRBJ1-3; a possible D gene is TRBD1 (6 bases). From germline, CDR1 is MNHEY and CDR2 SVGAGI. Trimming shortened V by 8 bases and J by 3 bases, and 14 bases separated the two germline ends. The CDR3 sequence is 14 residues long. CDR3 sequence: CASGETGFGNTIYF. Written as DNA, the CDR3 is TGTGCCAGCGGAGAAACAGGGTTTGGAAACACCATATATTTT.

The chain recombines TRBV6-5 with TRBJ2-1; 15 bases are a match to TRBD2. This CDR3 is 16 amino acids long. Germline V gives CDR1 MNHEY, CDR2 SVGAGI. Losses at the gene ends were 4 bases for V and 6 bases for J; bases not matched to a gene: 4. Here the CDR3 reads CASSSGTSGRPNEQFF. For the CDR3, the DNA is TGTGCCAGCAGTTCCGGGACTAGCGGGAGGCCCAATGAGCAGTTCTTC.

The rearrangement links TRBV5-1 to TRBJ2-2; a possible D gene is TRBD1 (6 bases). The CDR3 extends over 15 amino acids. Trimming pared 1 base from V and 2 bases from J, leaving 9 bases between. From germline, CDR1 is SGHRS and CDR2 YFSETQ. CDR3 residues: CASSLPGANTGELFF. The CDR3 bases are TGCGCCAGCAGCTTGCCAGGGGCAAACACCGGGGAGCTGTTTTTT.

CDR3 sequence (DNA): TGTGCCAGCAGGGGGACAGGGGGAATCACTGAAGCTTTCTTT. Translating it yields CASRGTGGITEAFF. This chain uses TRBV25-1 with TRBJ1-1; the match to TRBD1 covers 11 bases. Per the germline V gene, CDR1 is MGHDK and CDR2 is SYGVNS. V shed 6 bases, J shed 4 bases, and the junction held 4 bases outside the gene matches. The CDR3 contains 14 residues.

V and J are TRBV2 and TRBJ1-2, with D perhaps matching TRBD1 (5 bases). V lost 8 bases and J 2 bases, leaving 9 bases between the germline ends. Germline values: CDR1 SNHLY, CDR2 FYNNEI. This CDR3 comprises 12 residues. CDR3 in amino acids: CASPTENYGYTF. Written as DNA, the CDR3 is TGTGCCAGCCCGACAGAGAACTATGGCTACACCTTC.

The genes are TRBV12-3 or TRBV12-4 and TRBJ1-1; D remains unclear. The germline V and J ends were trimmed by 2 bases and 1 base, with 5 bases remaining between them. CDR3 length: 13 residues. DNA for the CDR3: TGTGCCAGCAGTTTACTACAGAACACTGAAGCTTTCTTT. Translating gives CASSLLQNTEAFF.